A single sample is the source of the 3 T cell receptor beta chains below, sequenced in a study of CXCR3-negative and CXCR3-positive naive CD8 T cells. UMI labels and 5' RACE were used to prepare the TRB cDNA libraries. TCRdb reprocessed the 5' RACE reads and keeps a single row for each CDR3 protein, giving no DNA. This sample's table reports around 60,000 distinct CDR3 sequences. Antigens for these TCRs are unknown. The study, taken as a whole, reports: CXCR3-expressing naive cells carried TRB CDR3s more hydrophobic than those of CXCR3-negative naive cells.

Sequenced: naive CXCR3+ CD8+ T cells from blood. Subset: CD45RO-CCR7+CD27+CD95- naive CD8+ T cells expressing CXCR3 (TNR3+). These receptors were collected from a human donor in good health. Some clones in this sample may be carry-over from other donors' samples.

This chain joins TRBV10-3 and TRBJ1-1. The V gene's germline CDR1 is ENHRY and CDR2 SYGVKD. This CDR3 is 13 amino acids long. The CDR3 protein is CAISQEANTEAFF.

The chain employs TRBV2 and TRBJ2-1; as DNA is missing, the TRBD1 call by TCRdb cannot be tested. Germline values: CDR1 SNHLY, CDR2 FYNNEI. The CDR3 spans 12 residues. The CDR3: CASIQGGNEQFF.

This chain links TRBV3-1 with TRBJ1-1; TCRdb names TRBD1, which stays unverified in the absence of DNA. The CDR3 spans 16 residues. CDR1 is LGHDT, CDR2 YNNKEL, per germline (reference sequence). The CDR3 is CASSQEQSSLVTEAFF. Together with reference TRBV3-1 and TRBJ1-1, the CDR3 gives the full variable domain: DTAVSQTPKYLVTQMGNDKSIKCEQNLGHDTMYWYKQDSKKFLKIMFSYNNKELIINETVPNRFSPKSPDKAHLNLHINSLELGDSAVYFCASSQEQSSLVTEAFFGQGTRLTVV.